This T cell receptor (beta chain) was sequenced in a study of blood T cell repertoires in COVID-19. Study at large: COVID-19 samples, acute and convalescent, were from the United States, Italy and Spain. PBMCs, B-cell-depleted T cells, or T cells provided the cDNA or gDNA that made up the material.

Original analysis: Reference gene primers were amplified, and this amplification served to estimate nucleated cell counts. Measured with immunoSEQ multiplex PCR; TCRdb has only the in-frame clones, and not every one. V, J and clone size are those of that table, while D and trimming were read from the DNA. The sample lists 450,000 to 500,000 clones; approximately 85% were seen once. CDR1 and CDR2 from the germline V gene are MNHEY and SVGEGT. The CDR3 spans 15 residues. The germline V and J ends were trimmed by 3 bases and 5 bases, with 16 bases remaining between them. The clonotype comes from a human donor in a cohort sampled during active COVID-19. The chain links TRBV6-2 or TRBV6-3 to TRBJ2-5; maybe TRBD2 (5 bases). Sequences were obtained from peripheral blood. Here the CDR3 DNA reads TGTGCCAGCAGTTATGCTCGGGGAATAAGGGAGACCCAGTACTTC. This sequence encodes CASSYARGIRETQYF.